This T cell receptor beta chain was found in a study of Graves' ophthalmopathy and Graves' hyperthyroidism. There are 16 residues in the CDR3. Diagnoses were established from clinical symptoms, serum thyroxine, TRAb, thyroid ultrasound and orbital computed tomography. A single count supports this clonotype. Compared with germline, one end of the junction differs, possibly owing to a read error. From RNA, the CDR3 regions of TCR beta chains were amplified and sequenced. RT-PCR in the first round used HTBI primers; a second-round multiplex PCR followed. Each CDR3 protein is one row after TCRdb ran MiXCR on the multiplex PCR reads. The sample shows around 1.1 million distinct CDR3 sequences, about two fifths of them seen only once.

The clonotype was recovered from an adult man with Graves' hyperthyroidism. Input material: peripheral blood or thyroid tissue (not recorded which). The chain joins TRBV12-3 or TRBV12-4 to TRBJ2-2; 13 bases line up with TRBD2. Here the CDR3 reads CASKGTSGTNTGELFF. Here the CDR3 DNA reads TGTGCCAGCAAAGGGACTAGCGGGACGAACACCGGAGAGCTGTTTTTT.